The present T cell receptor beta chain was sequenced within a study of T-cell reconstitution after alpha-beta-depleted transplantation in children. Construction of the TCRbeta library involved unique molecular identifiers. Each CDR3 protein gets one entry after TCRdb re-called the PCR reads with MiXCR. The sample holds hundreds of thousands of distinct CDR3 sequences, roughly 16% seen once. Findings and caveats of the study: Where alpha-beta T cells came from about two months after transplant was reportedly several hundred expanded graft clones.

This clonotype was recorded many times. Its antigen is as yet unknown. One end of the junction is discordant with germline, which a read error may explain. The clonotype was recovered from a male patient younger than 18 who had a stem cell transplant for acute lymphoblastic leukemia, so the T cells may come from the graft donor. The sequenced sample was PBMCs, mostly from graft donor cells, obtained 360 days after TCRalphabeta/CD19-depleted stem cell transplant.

The CDR3 protein is CASSPDTDTQYF. In DNA form, the CDR3 reads TGTGCCAGCAGCCCGGATACAGATACGCAGTATTTT. This chain links TRBV5-1 with TRBJ2-3; D call uncertain. Looked up from germline, CDR1 is SGHRS and CDR2 is YFSETQ. The CDR3 spans 12 residues. Full variable domain (remainder filled in from reference TRBV5-1 and TRBJ2-3): KAGVTQTPRYLIKTRGQQVTLSCSPISGHRSVSWYQQTPGQGLQFLFEYFSETQRNKGNFPGRFSGRQFSNSRSEMNVSTLELGDSALYLCASSPDTDTQYFGPGTRLTVL.